One T cell receptor (beta chain) is described in this entry. TCRdb reprocessed the 5' RACE reads via MiXCR and lists one record per CDR3 protein. The table has some 710,000 distinct CDR3 sequences, 5.5% to 6.5% seen once; the top ten hold about 1.8%. The germline CDR1 and CDR2 sequences are SGHRS and YFSETQ. Trimming pared 0 bases from V and 7 bases from J, leaving 13 bases between. The CDR3 sequence is 14 residues long. The data originate from a study of identical twins. Sequences were obtained from naive T cells sorted from blood. This sequence joins TRBV5-1 and TRBJ1-1; no definite D call. This TCR came from a man aged 18 to 29 in good health. Written as DNA, the CDR3 is TGCGCCAGCAGCTTGGAGGCGTCAGCCAGTGAAGCTTTCTTT. Translated: CASSLEASASEAFF.